This is a list of T cell receptor beta chains from one sample in a study of blood T cell repertoires in COVID-19. Some clones are missing from TCRdb's copy, which holds only in-frame ones; the method was immunoSEQ multiplex PCR. Of tens of thousands of clones in the sample, approximately 90% are singletons; the top ten hold 3.5% to 5%. What was sequenced was peripheral blood. All receptors come from a man aged 35-49 years with COVID-19, enrolled during active disease. The conserved cysteine and the conserved F or W are not part of the CDR3 here.

TRBV28	ASSSAGFPQH
TRBV7-8	ASSLASSGVVNEQF
TRBV13	ASSLGGEASHSGNTIY
TRBV19	ASSIPAGNTEAF
TRBV3-1/TRBV3-2	ASKRNPSGGETQY
TRBV19	ASSSLAGGQSKEQF
TRBV29-1	SVEAGPFLNTQY
TRBV5-4	ASSRAGYNEQF
TRBV14	ATRAAGIPYNEQF
TRBV4-1	ASGRAAGGTDTQY
TRBV18	ASSPPGSPYEQY
TRBV6-1	ASSEAVEGANYGYT
TRBV4-1	ASSHSQGNEQF
TRBV3-1/TRBV3-2	ASSQGEWTQY